These 14 T cell receptor beta chains were all obtained from the same sample, sequenced in a study of T-cell reconstitution after alpha-beta-depleted transplantation in children. Unique molecular identifiers tagged the TCRbeta library. TCRdb analysed the PCR reads with MiXCR anew, one entry per CDR3 protein. The sample holds some 600,000 distinct CDR3 sequences, 16% seen once. Sequenced here: PBMCs from the stem cell graft donor, sampled from the stem cell graft. These receptor sequences come from a human donor who donated a stem cell graft to a child with acute myeloid leukemia.

This chain links TRBV20-1 with TRBJ2-7, with TRBD1 as a possible D gene (5 bases). Germline loops: CDR1 DFQATT, CDR2 SNEGSKA (reference sequence). Trimming left V 0 bases short and J 4 bases short, with 10 bases between. This CDR3 comprises 13 residues. This chain's CDR3 is CSARDSGFYEQYV. As DNA, the CDR3 is TGCAGTGCTAGAGATTCAGGGTTTTACGAGCAGTACGTC.

In this sample, this clonotype turned up a few times. The chain employs TRBV12-3 or TRBV12-4 and TRBJ2-1, with 13 bases identical to TRBD2. This CDR3 is built from 15 residues. V shed 2 bases and J 8 bases; nucleotides not matched to a gene: 3. The CDR3: CASSLTSGGVDEQFF. The DNA for the CDR3 is TGTGCCAGCAGTTTAACTAGCGGGGGGGTGGATGAGCAGTTCTTC.

V and J are TRBV20-1 and TRBJ2-7; D remains ambiguous. V lost 4 bases, J lost 7 bases, and 26 bases lay in between. The CDR3 contains 16 residues. Looked up from germline, CDR1 is DFQATT and CDR2 is SNEGSKA (reference sequence). The CDR3 DNA reads as TGCAGTGCTACGCGACCGGGCCCCCAAACGTGGCGGGAGCAGTACTTC. Translated, it gives CSATRPGPQTWREQYF.

This clonotype was observed at least ten times. This chain joins TRBV10-3 and TRBJ1-6, with D tentatively TRBD1 (5 bases). The CDR3 has 18 residues. Germline V gene lookup returns CDR1 ENHRY and CDR2 SYGVKD. V was shortened by 1 base and J by 6 bases, with 19 bases between the two germline ends. Written as DNA, the CDR3 is TGTGCCATCAGTGAGTGGGGGGAGGGGCCGACTGGTAATTCACCCCTCCACTTT. Amino acids: CAISEWGEGPTGNSPLHF.

This chain uses TRBV6-6 with TRBJ1-1; no definite D call. Trimming shortened V by 3 bases and J by 3 bases, and 5 bases separated the two germline ends. CDR1 and CDR2 from the germline V gene are MNHNY and SVGAGI (reference sequence). This CDR3 spans 12 amino acids. The CDR3 protein is CASSYKDTEAFF. CDR3 nucleotide sequence: TGTGCCAGCAGTTATAAGGACACTGAAGCTTTCTTT.

The chain uses TRBV7-6 and TRBJ2-2; 7 positions agree with TRBD1. From germline, CDR1 is SGHVS and CDR2 FNYEAQ. V lost 2 bases to trimming and J lost 9 bases; unmatched junction nucleotides: 3. The length of the CDR3 is 13 residues. The CDR3 loop reads CASSLRQGRELFF. The CDR3 nucleotides read TGTGCCAGCAGCTTACGACAGGGCCGGGAGCTGTTTTTT.

This clonotype turned up a few times. The chain is built from TRBV7-9 and TRBJ2-5; D call uncertain. V dropped 0 bases and J dropped 5 bases, with 10 bases sitting between them. CDR1 and CDR2 (germline): SEHNR, FQNEAQ (reference sequence). The length of the CDR3 is 14 residues. This CDR3 is CASSLALIPETQYF. In DNA form, the CDR3 reads TGTGCCAGCAGCTTAGCGCTAATCCCGGAGACCCAGTACTTC.

This clonotype was counted at least ten times. The gene calls are TRBV6-5 and TRBJ1-1; the match to TRBD1 covers 8 bases. Trimming took 1 base from V and 5 from J; bases not matched to a gene: 6. The germline V gene encodes CDR1 MNHEY and CDR2 SVGAGI. CDR3 length: 15 residues. CDR3 nucleotide sequence: TGTGCCAGCAGTTACTTAACAGGGGGGAGTACTGAAGCTTTCTTT. Protein product: CASSYLTGGSTEAFF.

The J gene is TRBJ2-2, the V gene TRBV7-2, with D perhaps assigned TRBD1 or TRBD2 (5 bases each). CDR1 and CDR2 (germline): SGHTA, FQGNSA. This CDR3 region has 15 residues. V gave up 3 bases and J gave up 5 bases, with 13 bases separating them. In DNA, the CDR3 is TGTGCCAGCAGCTTCGGGTGGGGACCAACCGGGGAGCTGTTTTTT. Protein: CASSFGWGPTGELFF.

The rearrangement joins TRBV12-3 or TRBV12-4 to TRBJ2-3, with no clear D. This CDR3 has 14 residues. Trimming left V 0 bases short and J 9 bases short, with 13 bases between. CDR3 in amino acids: CASSLAGPLVTQYF. The CDR3 DNA is TGTGCCAGCAGTTTAGCTGGGCCCTTAGTCACGCAGTATTTT.

This clonotype appeared a few times. The chain couples TRBV6-5 to TRBJ2-6; D is perhaps TRBD1 (5 bases). The CDR3 length is 18 residues. Trimming removed 2 bases from V and 0 bases from J, with 14 bases in between. Germline V gene lookup returns CDR1 MNHEY and CDR2 SVGAGI. The CDR3 region is CASSYVSRADSGANVLTF. CDR3 nucleotides: TGTGCCAGCAGTTACGTGAGCAGGGCGGACTCTGGGGCCAACGTCCTGACTTTC.

The rearrangement uses TRBV27 and TRBJ2-7; TRBD1 matches 8 bases. V was pared by 4 bases and J by 5 bases, with 4 bases of the junction left unmatched. Germline V gene data show CDR1 as MNHEY and CDR2 as SMNVEV (reference sequence). This CDR3 region has 13 residues. The CDR3 DNA sequence: TGTGCCAGCAGTTCGTACAGGGGGGACGAGCAGTACGTC. This encodes CASSSYRGDEQYV.

The chain is built from TRBV20-1 and TRBJ2-2; 7 bases are a match to TRBD2. The ends lost 0 bases at V and 4 bases at J; junction bases unmatched: 8. This CDR3 is 16 amino acids long. Germline V gene lookup returns CDR1 DFQATT and CDR2 SNEGSKA (reference sequence). The CDR3: CSARDVWGGSTGELFF. In DNA, the CDR3 is TGCAGTGCTAGAGATGTCTGGGGAGGGTCCACCGGGGAGCTGTTTTTT.

This clonotype was seen more than once but under ten times. The chain combines TRBV7-8 with TRBJ2-7; the match to TRBD1 covers 11 bases. CDR1 SGHVS and CDR2 FQNEAQ come from the germline V gene. V was pared by 1 base and J by 3 bases, with 5 bases of the junction left unmatched. This CDR3 is built from 16 residues. CDR3 coding DNA: TGTGCCAGCAGCTTAGGGGGACAGGGGGGGTTCTACGAGCAGTACGTC. Its translation: CASSLGGQGGFYEQYV.